A selection of T cell receptor beta chains follows, all from one sample in a study of cytomegalovirus exposure and HLA in healthy donors. The assay was immunoSEQ multiplex PCR, and TCRdb's table has in-frame clones only and misses some. The top ten hold over 1% of the sample, which has about 98,000 clones, around 73% seen once. The sequencing sample was made of PBMCs. All receptors derive from a female donor in good health and CMV-seronegative. The CDR3 runs from the conserved cysteine through the conserved F or W. Each record gives: CDR3 length, clone size, V gene, D gene, J gene, CDR3 protein, CDR3 DNA. A D gene is named only where the DNA matches it firmly. Rows give clone size only sometimes, using once, few, many, or a class for an expanded clone.

16,few,TRBV10-1,NA,TRBJ1-2,CASSELPRGKCYGYTF,TGCGCCAGCAGTGAGCTCCCCAGGGGAAAATGCTATGGCTACACCTTC
13,NA,TRBV10-3,NA,TRBJ2-1,CAISVQGNNEQFF,TGTGCCATCAGTGTACAGGGAAACAATGAGCAGTTCTTC
12,NA,TRBV11-3,NA,TRBJ1-4,CASSLGGHAVFF,TGTGCCAGCAGCTTAGGGGGACACGCGGTGTTTTTT
14,few,TRBV7-3,TRBD2,TRBJ2-1,CASSPGLVGDEQFF,TGTGCCAGCAGCCCAGGACTAGTAGGTGATGAGCAGTTCTTC
13,NA,TRBV5-6,TRBD1,TRBJ1-1,CASSPDRDTEAFF,TGTGCCAGCAGCCCAGACAGGGACACTGAAGCTTTCTTT
13,NA,TRBV7-2,NA,TRBJ2-5,CASSPELQETQYF,TGTGCCAGCAGCCCTGAACTCCAAGAGACCCAGTACTTC
12,NA,TRBV5-6,NA,TRBJ2-3,CASSFLTDTQYF,TGTGCCAGCAGCTTCCTCACAGATACGCAGTATTTT
12,once,TRBV2,TRBD1,TRBJ1-1,CASSAGTVEAFF,TGTGCCAGCAGTGCCGGGACAGTGGAAGCTTTCTTT
14,few,TRBV15,NA,TRBJ2-1,CATSRDFVANEQFF,TGTGCCACCAGCAGAGATTTCGTAGCCAATGAGCAGTTCTTC
16,NA,TRBV19,NA,TRBJ1-4,CASSPMGGDINEKLFF,TGTGCCAGTAGCCCGATGGGAGGGGACATAAATGAAAAACTGTTTTTT
14,NA,TRBV27,TRBD1,TRBJ2-7,CASSPRGGGYEQYF,TGTGCCAGCAGTCCCCGAGGGGGCGGCTACGAGCAGTACTTC
11,many,TRBV19,NA,TRBJ1-4,CASREGVKLFF,TGTGCCAGTAGGGAGGGAGTGAAACTGTTTTTT
14,NA,TRBV6-5,NA,TRBJ2-3,CASSTGTSTDTQYF,TGTGCCAGCAGCACCGGGACTTCAACAGATACGCAGTATTTT
13,once,TRBV4-1,NA,TRBJ2-3,CASSQPPGETQYF,TGCGCCAGCAGCCAACCACCAGGTGAGACGCAGTATTTT
17,NA,TRBV11-2,TRBD2,TRBJ2-5,CASSYLSWRGGLETQYF,TGTGCCAGCAGCTACCTGTCTTGGCGGGGGGGCCTGGAGACCCAGTACTTC
15,NA,TRBV6-1,NA,TRBJ2-7,CASSPKAGSSYEQYF,TGTGCCAGCAGTCCCAAGGCGGGGAGCTCCTACGAGCAGTACTTC
13,NA,TRBV18,NA,TRBJ1-5,CASSPEAGEPQHF,TGTGCCAGCTCACCAGAGGCAGGGGAGCCCCAGCATTTT
16,NA,TRBV10-3,NA,TRBJ1-1,CAISGGSRLKNTEAFF,TGTGCCATCAGTGGGGGCAGCCGACTTAAGAACACTGAAGCTTTCTTT
15,NA,TRBV7-9,NA,TRBJ2-5,CASSHRDWYQETQYF,TGTGCCAGCAGCCACCGGGACTGGTACCAAGAGACCCAGTACTTC
13,NA,TRBV2,NA,TRBJ2-3,CASSGVTQDTQYF,TGTGCCAGCAGTGGTGTAACACAAGATACGCAGTATTTT
15,NA,TRBV4-1,TRBD1,TRBJ1-6,CASSRQGAGNSPLHF,TGCGCCAGCAGCCGGCAGGGGGCCGGTAATTCACCCCTCCACTTT
13,NA,TRBV6-5,NA,TRBJ2-7,CASSYSTAAEQYF,TGTGCCAGCAGTTACTCGACGGCGGCCGAGCAGTACTTC
15,NA,TRBV6-6,TRBD1,TRBJ2-2,CASSTTGGNTGELFF,TGTGCCAGCAGTACGACAGGGGGGAATACCGGGGAGCTGTTTTTT
13,NA,TRBV5-1,NA,TRBJ1-2,CASSFLGEDGYTF,TGCGCCAGCAGCTTTCTGGGGGAGGATGGCTACACCTTC
12,NA,TRBV6-5,NA,TRBJ1-1,CASRQKNTEAFF,TGTGCCAGCCGACAGAAGAACACTGAAGCTTTCTTT
13,NA,TRBV6-5,NA,TRBJ1-5,CASSYSRNQPQHF,TGTGCCAGCAGTTACTCTAGAAATCAGCCCCAGCATTTT
16,few,TRBV5-1,NA,TRBJ2-5,CASSLEAGSSLGTQYF,TGCGCCAGCAGCTTGGAGGCGGGCAGTTCATTGGGGACCCAGTACTTC
15,NA,TRBV2,TRBD1,TRBJ2-7,CASSPDRSNFYEQYF,TGTGCCAGCAGCCCGGACAGGTCAAATTTCTACGAGCAGTACTTC
16,few,TRBV7-3,NA,TRBJ2-6,CASSPLGVSGANVLTF,TGTGCCAGCAGCCCCCTCGGGGTTTCTGGGGCCAACGTCCTGACTTTC
15,NA,TRBV19,TRBD1,TRBJ1-1,CASSKRTGTNTEAFF,TGTGCCAGTAGTAAAAGGACAGGGACGAACACTGAAGCTTTCTTT
15,once,TRBV15,NA,TRBJ1-5,CATSRGDSSNQPQHF,TGTGCCACCAGCAGGGGTGACAGTAGCAATCAGCCCCAGCATTTT
14,NA,TRBV29-1,TRBD1,TRBJ2-3,CSVEVDRVEDTQYF,TGCAGCGTTGAAGTAGACAGGGTCGAAGATACGCAGTATTTT
15,once,TRBV7-3,TRBD2,TRBJ2-1,CASSLQRGVEYEQFF,TGTGCCAGCAGCCTCCAGCGGGGGGTTGAGTATGAGCAGTTCTTC
15,NA,TRBV4-2,TRBD2,TRBJ2-1,CASSPSAGGANEQFF,TGTGCCAGCAGCCCAAGCGCGGGAGGGGCCAATGAGCAGTTCTTC
15,NA,TRBV7-3,TRBD2,TRBJ2-7,CASSLLAGEPYEQYF,TGTGCCAGCAGCCTACTAGCGGGAGAGCCCTACGAGCAGTACTTC
12,NA,TRBV30,NA,TRBJ1-2,CAWSAPRGGYTF,TGTGCCTGGAGTGCGCCCCGGGGTGGCTACACCTTC
18,NA,TRBV10-1,TRBD1,TRBJ2-3,CASSEEGTGQFRADTQYF,TGCGCCAGCAGTGAGGAAGGGACAGGGCAATTTCGGGCAGATACGCAGTATTTT
13,NA,TRBV11-2,NA,TRBJ1-1,CASSAAGGTEAFF,TGTGCCAGCAGCGCAGCGGGGGGAACTGAAGCTTTCTTT
14,NA,TRBV5-1,TRBD2,TRBJ2-7,CASKEGTSVDEQYF,TGCGCCAGCAAAGAAGGGACTAGCGTCGACGAGCAGTACTTC
16,NA,TRBV28,TRBD1,TRBJ1-5,CASTPAGQTSNQPQHF,TGTGCCAGCACCCCCGCGGGACAGACTAGCAATCAGCCCCAGCATTTT
14,NA,TRBV7-6,NA,TRBJ2-7,CASSLGGQTYEQYF,TGTGCCAGCAGCTTAGGTGGGCAGACCTACGAGCAGTACTTC
14,NA,TRBV15,NA,TRBJ1-5,CATSRAGANQPQHF,TGTGCCACCAGCAGAGCAGGGGCCAATCAGCCCCAGCATTTT
15,NA,TRBV6-5,TRBD2,TRBJ2-7,CASSYTGGRAGEQYF,TGTGCCAGCAGTTACACGGGCGGGAGGGCCGGCGAGCAGTACTTC
14,NA,TRBV5-1,NA,TRBJ1-2,CASSLGASNYGYTF,TGCGCCAGCAGCTTGGGCGCGTCTAACTATGGCTACACCTTC
15,once,TRBV5-4,TRBD2,TRBJ2-7,CASSLGQRGSYEQYF,TGTGCCAGCAGCTTGGGGCAGCGGGGTTCCTACGAGCAGTACTTC
16,few,TRBV6-5,NA,TRBJ1-1,CASSYSRGWGNTEAFF,TGTGCCAGCAGTTACTCGCGGGGATGGGGGAACACTGAAGCTTTCTTT
16,NA,TRBV21-1,NA,TRBJ2-1,CASSKVPRVGYNEQFF,TGTGCCAGCAGCAAAGTCCCCAGGGTCGGGTACAATGAGCAGTTCTTC
13,NA,TRBV29-1,TRBD1,TRBJ1-2,CSAEGDRDYGYTF,TGCAGCGCCGAAGGGGACAGGGATTATGGCTACACCTTC
14,NA,TRBV5-1,NA,TRBJ1-2,CASSLEPGNYGYTF,TGCGCCAGCAGCTTGGAGCCAGGGAATTATGGCTACACCTTC
13,NA,TRBV30,NA,TRBJ2-7,CAWGVKGTYEQYF,TGTGCCTGGGGAGTCAAGGGGACCTACGAGCAGTACTTC
14,NA,TRBV6-4,NA,TRBJ2-1,CASSDSGEADEQFF,TGTGCCAGCAGTGACTCGGGGGAGGCGGATGAGCAGTTCTTC
15,NA,TRBV6-5,TRBD2,TRBJ2-3,CASSYTAGGPDTQYF,TGTGCCAGCAGTTACACAGCGGGAGGGCCAGATACGCAGTATTTT
15,NA,TRBV18,TRBD1,TRBJ1-5,CASSPPGQGNQPQHF,TGTGCCAGCTCACCACCGGGACAGGGCAATCAGCCCCAGCATTTT
14,NA,TRBV7-6,NA,TRBJ2-7,CASSPSPTAHQQYF,TGTGCCAGCAGCCCTTCCCCGACAGCCCACCAGCAGTACTTC
12,NA,TRBV30,TRBD2,TRBJ2-1,CARAGGRDEQFF,TGTGCCCGAGCGGGAGGACGGGATGAGCAGTTCTTC
13,NA,TRBV2,TRBD1,TRBJ2-1,CASTGQGWNEQFF,TGTGCCAGCACCGGACAGGGATGGAATGAGCAGTTCTTC
17,NA,TRBV7-8,TRBD2,TRBJ2-3,CASSLVTSGGNRDTQYF,TGTGCCAGCAGCTTAGTGACTAGCGGGGGGAACAGGGATACGCAGTATTTT
15,NA,TRBV9,NA,TRBJ2-7,CASSVEAGKSFEQYF,TGTGCCAGCAGCGTAGAGGCGGGGAAGTCCTTCGAGCAGTACTTC
14,NA,TRBV19,NA,TRBJ1-6,CASSIGGGNSPLHF,TGTGCCAGTAGTATCGGAGGAGGTAATTCACCCCTCCACTTT